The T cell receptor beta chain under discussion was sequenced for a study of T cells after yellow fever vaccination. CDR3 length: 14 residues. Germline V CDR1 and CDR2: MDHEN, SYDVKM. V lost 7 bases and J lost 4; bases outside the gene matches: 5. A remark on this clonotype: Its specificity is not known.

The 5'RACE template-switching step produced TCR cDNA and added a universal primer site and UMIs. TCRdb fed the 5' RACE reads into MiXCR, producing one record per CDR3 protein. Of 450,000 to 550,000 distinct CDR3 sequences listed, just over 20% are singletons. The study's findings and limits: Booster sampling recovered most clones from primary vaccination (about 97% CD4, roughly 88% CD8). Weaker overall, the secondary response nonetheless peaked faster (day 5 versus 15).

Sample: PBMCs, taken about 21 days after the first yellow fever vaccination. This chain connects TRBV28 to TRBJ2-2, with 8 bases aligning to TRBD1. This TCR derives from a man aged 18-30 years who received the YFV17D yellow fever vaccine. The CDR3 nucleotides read TGTGCCAGCACCCCGGGACAGGCCACCGGGGAGCTGTTTTTT. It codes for CASTPGQATGELFF.